The 12 T cell receptor beta chains below come from one sample, sequenced in a study of T-cell memory formation after mild COVID-19. TCRdb called the 5' RACE reads again in MiXCR, with one record for every CDR3 protein. The table lists hundreds of thousands of distinct CDR3 sequences, nearly 25% of them singletons, with approximately 12% in the top ten. Sequencing used PBMCs or a T cell subset sorted from them (not recorded which). These receptors originate from an adult woman who had mild COVID-19 (a few samples of this study predate the infection). Cell type and time point are not known.

This clonotype occurred a few times. This chain joins TRBV5-1 and TRBJ1-1, with a tentative D call TRBD1 (5 bases). This CDR3 spans 14 amino acids. Trimming left V 9 bases short and J 1 base short, with 16 bases between. Germline loops: CDR1 SGHRS, CDR2 YFSETQ. The CDR3 DNA sequence: TGCGCCACCGGGACCCCCGGGACGAACACTGAAGCTTTCTTT. Residues: CATGTPGTNTEAFF.

Details on this clonotype: An end of the junction differs from the germline gene, which may be a read error. The V and J genes are TRBV5-1 and TRBJ2-2, with TRBD1 as a possible D gene (6 bases). The CDR3 runs 13 residues. Looked up from germline, CDR1 is SGHRS and CDR2 is YFSETQ. CDR3 sequence reads: CASRQGDTRELFF. For the CDR3, the DNA is TGCGCCAGCAGACAGGGAGACACCCGGGAGCTGTTTTTT.

This CDR3 is CASSRRVTEAFF. CDR3 DNA: TGTGCCAGCAGCCGGAGGGTCACTGAAGCTTTCTTT. V usage is TRBV3-2 and J usage is TRBJ1-1. TRBV3-2 is described as a pseudogene. CDR3 length: 12 amino acids.

The chain has TRBV20-1 and TRBJ1-2, with D hard to call. Germline assignment: CDR1 DFQATT and CDR2 SNEGSKA (reference sequence). The germline V and J ends were trimmed by 6 bases and 14 bases, with 31 bases remaining between them. The CDR3 has 15 residues. In DNA, the CDR3 is TGCAGTGCCGACGATGCAACGTCAGGAGTTGGAGCTAGGACCTTC. Amino acids: CSADDATSGVGARTF.

The rearrangement joins TRBV3-1 to TRBJ2-1, with 10 bases lining up with TRBD2. Per germline, CDR1 LGHDT and CDR2 YNNKEL (reference sequence). With V trimmed by 1 base and J by 8 bases, 8 bases remained unmatched. The CDR3 totals 16 residues. The CDR3 region has the DNA TGTGCCAGCAGCCAAGTCGTAGCGGGGGGTATGGATGAGCAGTTCTTC. Amino acids: CASSQVVAGGMDEQFF.

The table lists this clonotype with many counts. The chain combines TRBV5-1 with TRBJ2-3, with D possibly being TRBD1 or TRBD2 (6 bases each). The CDR3 contains 14 residues. Germline CDR1 reads SGHRS; CDR2 reads YFSETQ. Trimming stripped 0 bases from V and 4 bases from J, with 9 bases between. CDR3 in DNA: TGCGCCAGCAGCTTGGAGGGGGGAGCAGATACGCAGTATTTT. As protein: CASSLEGGADTQYF.

V usage is TRBV27 and J usage is TRBJ2-7; TRBD1 aligns across 10 bases. This CDR3 is built from 16 residues. Germline values: CDR1 MNHEY, CDR2 SMNVEV (reference sequence). V shed 5 bases and J 3 bases; nucleotides not matched to a gene: 10. CDR3 in amino acids: CASSNLRGQGHYEQYF. In DNA, the CDR3 is TGTGCCAGCAGTAACCTCCGGGGACAGGGGCACTACGAGCAGTACTTC.

The rearrangement joins TRBV5-1 to TRBJ2-2; 7 bases align to TRBD1. Germline CDR1 SGHRS, CDR2 YFSETQ. The CDR3 sequence is 16 residues long. With V trimmed by 3 bases and J by 1 base, 6 bases remained unmatched. CDR3 nucleotides: TGCGCCAGCAGCTCTCAGACAGGGTTGAACACCGGGGAGCTGTTTTTT. It encodes CASSSQTGLNTGELFF.

The chain joins TRBV5-1 to TRBJ2-5; D uncertain. CDR1 and CDR2 from the germline V gene are SGHRS and YFSETQ. Trimming removed 1 base at V and 3 bases at J, with 13 bases between. This CDR3 is built from 15 residues. CDR3 bases: TGCGCCAGCAGCTTGAGTGGTGGGTTGGAAGAGACCCAGTACTTC. It encodes CASSLSGGLEETQYF.

This clonotype was seen a few times. The chain combines TRBV12-3 or TRBV12-4 with TRBJ2-3; 10 bases align to TRBD2. The V and J ends lost 2 bases and 8 bases, in that order; junction bases with no gene match: 10. This CDR3 is built from 16 residues. In DNA, the CDR3 is TGTGCCAGCAGTTTAAGCGGGGGGGCCCTTCGGGGTACGCAGTATTTT. Amino acid sequence: CASSLSGGALRGTQYF.

Points on this clonotype: Germline and junction disagree at one end, which may indicate a read error. The genes are TRBV14 and TRBJ1-2; possibly TRBD1 for D (5 bases). Germline V gene lookup returns CDR1 SGHDN and CDR2 FVKESK. The CDR3 spans 15 residues. The CDR3 sequence: CASSALVGANYGYTF. CDR3 in DNA: TGTGCCAGCAGCGCCCTAGTAGGGGCTAACTATGGCTACACATTC.

The chain has TRBV11-2 and TRBJ2-3; TRBD2 is a possible D gene (6 bases). The germline CDR1 and CDR2 sequences are SGHAT and FQNNGV. This CDR3 contains 15 residues. The V end lost 2 bases, the J end lost 1 base, and 10 bases lay between the germline ends. The CDR3 DNA reads as TGTGCCAGCAGCTTATTGTCTAGCGGCACAGATACGCAGTATTTT. As protein: CASSLLSSGTDTQYF.